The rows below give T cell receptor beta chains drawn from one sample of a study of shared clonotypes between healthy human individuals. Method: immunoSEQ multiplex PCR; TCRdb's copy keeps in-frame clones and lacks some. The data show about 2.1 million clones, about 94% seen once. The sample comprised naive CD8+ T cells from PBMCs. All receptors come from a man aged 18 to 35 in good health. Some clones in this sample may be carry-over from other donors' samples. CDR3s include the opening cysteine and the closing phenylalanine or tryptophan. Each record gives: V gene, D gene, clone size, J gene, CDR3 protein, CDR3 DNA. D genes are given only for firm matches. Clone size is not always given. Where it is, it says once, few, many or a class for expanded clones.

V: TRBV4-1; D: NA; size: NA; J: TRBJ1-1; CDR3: CASSQEGRGLAFF; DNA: TGCGCCAGCAGCCAAGAAGGTCGGGGGCTAGCTTTCTTT
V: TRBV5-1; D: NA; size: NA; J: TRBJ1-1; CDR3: CASSRRGLQELNTEAFF; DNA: TGCGCCAGCAGCCGACGGGGCCTACAGGAGTTGAACACTGAAGCTTTCTTT
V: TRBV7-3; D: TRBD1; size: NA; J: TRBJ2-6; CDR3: CASSQQGSLLPGANVLTF; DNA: TGTGCCAGCAGCCAACAGGGGTCCCTACTACCTGGGGCCAACGTCCTGACTTTC
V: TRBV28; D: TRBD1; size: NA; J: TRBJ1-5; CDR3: CASSLLRGQGAQPQHF; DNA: TGTGCCAGCAGTCTACTACGAGGACAGGGGGCTCAGCCCCAGCATTTT
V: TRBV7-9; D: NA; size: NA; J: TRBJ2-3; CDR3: CASSSPAERADTQYF; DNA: TGTGCCAGCAGCTCACCGGCTGAGAGGGCGGATACGCAGTATTTT
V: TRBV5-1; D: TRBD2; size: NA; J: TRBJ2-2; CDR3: CASSPRLAGARTTGELFF; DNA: TGCGCCAGCAGCCCGAGGCTAGCGGGAGCGCGTACGACCGGGGAGCTGTTTTTT
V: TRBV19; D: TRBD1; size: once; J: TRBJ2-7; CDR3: CASIATGTGSYEQYF; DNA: TGTGCCAGTATCGCGACCGGGACAGGGTCCTACGAGCAGTACTTC
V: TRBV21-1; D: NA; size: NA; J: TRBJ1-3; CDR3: CASSPQDSDSGNTIYF; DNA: TGTGCCAGCAGCCCACAGGACAGCGACTCTGGAAACACCATATATTTT
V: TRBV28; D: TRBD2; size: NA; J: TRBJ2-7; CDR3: CASSLASGYSYEQYF; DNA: TGTGCCAGCAGTTTGGCTAGCGGGTACTCCTACGAGCAGTACTTC
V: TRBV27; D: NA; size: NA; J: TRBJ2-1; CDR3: CASSLSGSYNEQFF; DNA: TGTGCCAGCAGTTTATCCGGCAGCTACAATGAGCAGTTCTTC
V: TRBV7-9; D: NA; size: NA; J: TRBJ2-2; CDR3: CASSPLMEFAGELFF; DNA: TGTGCCAGCAGCCCTTTGATGGAGTTCGCTGGGGAGCTGTTTTTT
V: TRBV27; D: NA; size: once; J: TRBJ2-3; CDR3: CASSLSPGTDTQYF; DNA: TGTGCCAGCAGTTTATCTCCAGGCACAGATACGCAGTATTTT
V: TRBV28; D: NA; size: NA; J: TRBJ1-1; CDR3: CASRLLKTANTEAFF; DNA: TGTGCCAGCAGATTACTGAAGACAGCGAACACTGAAGCTTTCTTT
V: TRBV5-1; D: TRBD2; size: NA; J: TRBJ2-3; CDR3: CASSGTSVSTDTQYF; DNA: TGCGCCAGCAGCGGGACTAGCGTCAGCACAGATACGCAGTATTTT
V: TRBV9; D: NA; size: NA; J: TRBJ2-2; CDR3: CASSARTVPGELFF; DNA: TGTGCCAGCAGCGCCCGGACAGTCCCCGGGGAGCTGTTTTTT
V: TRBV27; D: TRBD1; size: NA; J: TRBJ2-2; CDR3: CASSGTVYTGELFF; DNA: TGTGCCAGCAGCGGGACAGTATACACCGGGGAGCTGTTTTTT
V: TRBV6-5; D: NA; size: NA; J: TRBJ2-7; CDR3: CAAAPALSSYEQYF; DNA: TGTGCCGCAGCCCCTGCGTTAAGCTCCTACGAGCAGTACTTC
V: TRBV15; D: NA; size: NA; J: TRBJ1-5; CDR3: CATSREVPADQPQHF; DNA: TGTGCCACCAGCAGGGAGGTCCCGGCTGATCAGCCCCAGCATTTT
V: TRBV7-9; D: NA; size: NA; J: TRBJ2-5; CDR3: CASSQDNLQETQYF; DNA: TGTGCCAGCAGCCAAGACAACCTCCAAGAGACCCAGTACTTC
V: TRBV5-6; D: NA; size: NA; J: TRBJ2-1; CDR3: CASSPRGLSPYNEQFF; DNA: TGTGCCAGCAGCCCGCGGGGACTTTCCCCCTACAATGAGCAGTTCTTC
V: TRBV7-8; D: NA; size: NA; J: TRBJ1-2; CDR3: CASSPSPRDGYTF; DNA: TGTGCCAGCAGCCCTTCCCCCAGGGACGGCTACACCTTC
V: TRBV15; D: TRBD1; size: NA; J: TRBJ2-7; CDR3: CATSRDPRGLSYEQYF; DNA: TGTGCCACCAGCAGAGACCCCAGGGGGTTGTCCTACGAGCAGTACTTC
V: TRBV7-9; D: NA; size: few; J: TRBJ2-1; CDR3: CASSLEDSRNEQFF; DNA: TGTGCCAGCAGCCTGGAGGACAGCCGAAATGAGCAGTTCTTC